Here is one TCR beta chain with its context. The antigen is unknown. As part of sample collection, lesional scalp punch biopsies and peripheral blood were taken from alopecia areata patients. RNA extraction and reverse transcription yielded cDNA as sequencing template. Produced via immunoSEQ multiplex PCR; TCRdb's table is partial and in-frame only. The sample lists roughly 120,000 clones; roughly two fifths were seen once. This entry belongs to a study of CD8+ T cells in alopecia areata. Across the study: Treated patients received oral tofacitinib, 5 to 10 mg twice daily.

Study-level results: Higher clonality was seen in lesional scalp than in normal scalp, especially in alopecia totalis/universalis.

Germline CDR1 SQVTM, CDR2 ANQGSEA. The ends were cut back, 7 bases at V and 2 bases at J, with 14 bases in the middle. The CDR3 consists of 13 residues. Sequencing input: CD4+ T cells sorted from blood. The source of this sequence is a human donor with alopecia areata. The J gene is TRBJ1-1, the V gene TRBV29-1; TRBD1 is a possible D gene (6 bases). The CDR3 DNA follows: TGCAGCGGCCTCAGGGGTCTAAACACTGAAGCTTTCTTT. Amino acids: CSGLRGLNTEAFF.